These 14 T cell receptor beta chains came from one sample sequenced in a study of breast tumors, draining lymph nodes, adjacent tissues. Samples came from axillary lymph nodes draining the breast cancer. TCRdb re-called the multiplex PCR reads through MiXCR, storing one row per CDR3 protein. The table has about 100,000 distinct CDR3 sequences, approximately 22% seen once. The specimen sequenced was axillary lymph node tissue. The receptors originated from a female donor with breast cancer. Some clones in this sample may be carry-over from other donors' samples.

The sample holds many counts of this clonotype. The V call is TRBV9, the J call TRBJ2-6, with a possible D match to TRBD2 (6 bases). Germline CDR1 and CDR2: SGDLS and YYNGEE. Trimming removed 3 bases from V and 3 bases from J, with 10 bases in between. This CDR3 spans 15 amino acids. The CDR3 region has the DNA TGTGCCAGCAGCGATGGGGGAGGTGGGGCCAACGTCCTGACTTTC. It is translated as CASSDGGGGANVLTF.

This clonotype came up many times. The chain carries TRBV7-3 and TRBJ2-2; unclear D gene. V was pared by 5 bases and J by 0 bases, with 10 bases between. Germline V gives CDR1 SGHTA, CDR2 FQGTGA. This CDR3 spans 15 amino acids. CDR3 protein: CASSRLTANTGELFF. The CDR3 DNA sequence: TGTGCCAGCAGCCGTTTGACCGCGAACACCGGGGAGCTGTTTTTT.

This clonotype was counted ten times or more. The gene calls are TRBV7-6 and TRBJ2-5, with TRBD1 as a possible D gene (6 bases). V shed 4 bases and J shed 5 bases, with 17 bases lying between them. The CDR3 totals 15 residues. Germline V gene data show CDR1 as SGHVS and CDR2 as FNYEAQ. This CDR3 is CASSSGTNFAETQYF. The CDR3 DNA is TGTGCCAGCAGCTCCGGGACAAACTTCGCGGAGACCCAGTACTTC.

This clonotype was recorded at least ten times. J is TRBJ2-1 and V is TRBV11-1; 12 nucleotides line up with TRBD2. In germline, CDR1 is SGHAT, CDR2 FQDESV (reference sequence). The CDR3 length is 18 residues. Trimming cost V 1 base and J 7 bases; bases outside gene matches: 11. The CDR3 reads CASSLGPLLAGGGNEQFF. CDR3 sequence (DNA): TGTGCCAGCAGCTTAGGGCCCCTCCTAGCGGGAGGGGGTAATGAGCAGTTCTTC. The full variable domain, in which reference TRBV11-1 and TRBJ2-1 provide the parts outside the CDR3, is EAEVAQSPRYKITEKSQAVAFWCDPISGHATLYWYRQILGQGPELLVQFQDESVVDDSQLPKDRFSAERLKGVDSTLKIQPAELGDSAMYLCASSLGPLLAGGGNEQFFGPGTRLTVL.

Concerning this clonotype: A much larger clone sits a single nucleotide away, making a read error possible. V and J are TRBV6-1 and TRBJ2-5, with D unresolved. The germline V gene has CDR1 MNHNS and CDR2 SASEGT. CDR3 length: 14 residues. V lost 2 bases, J lost 1 base, and 8 bases lay in between. CDR3 amino acids: CASSEFIAQETQYF. CDR3 DNA: TGTGCCAGCAGTGAATTCATAGCCCAAGAGACCCAGTACTTC.

This clonotype has at least ten counts. The rearrangement joins TRBV20-1 to TRBJ2-3; D may be TRBD2 (6 bases). In germline, CDR1 is DFQATT, CDR2 SNEGSKA (reference sequence). Trimming took 5 bases from V and 2 from J, leaving 14 bases between them. The CDR3 totals 14 residues. CDR3 amino acids: CSAWGRRITDTQYF. CDR3 in DNA: TGCAGTGCTTGGGGGAGGCGAATCACAGATACGCAGTATTTT.

V usage is TRBV5-1 and J usage is TRBJ2-3; D is unresolved. Looked up from germline, CDR1 is SGHRS and CDR2 is YFSETQ. The germline V and J ends were trimmed by 0 bases and 2 bases, with 10 bases remaining between them. This CDR3 spans 15 amino acids. The CDR3: CASSLVETLTDTQYF. CDR3 nucleotides: TGCGCCAGCAGCTTGGTGGAGACCCTCACAGATACGCAGTATTTT. Full variable domain (remainder filled in from reference TRBV5-1 and TRBJ2-3): KAGVTQTPRYLIKTRGQQVTLSCSPISGHRSVSWYQQTPGQGLQFLFEYFSETQRNKGNFPGRFSGRQFSNSRSEMNVSTLELGDSALYLCASSLVETLTDTQYFGPGTRLTVL.

The chain is built from TRBV18 and TRBJ1-2, with D uncertain. This CDR3 has 14 amino acids. The germline CDR1 and CDR2 sequences are KGHSH and LQKENI. V dropped 0 bases and J dropped 9 bases, with 14 bases sitting between them. The CDR3: CASSPPSGSIRYTF. As DNA, the CDR3 is TGTGCCAGCTCACCACCGTCCGGATCTATTCGCTACACCTTC.

This clonotype showed up just once. A much larger clone lies a single base off, so this may be a read error. The rearrangement links TRBV6-4 to TRBJ2-1; TRBD2 aligns across 13 bases. Per the germline V gene, CDR1 is MRHNA and CDR2 is SNTAGT. This CDR3 has 15 residues. Here the CDR3 DNA reads TGTGACAGCAGCGTAACTAGCGGGAGGGCCAATGAGCAGTTCTTC. This gives the protein CDSSVTSGRANEQFF.

This clonotype has a count of ten or more. J is TRBJ1-5 and V is TRBV20-1; 7 nucleotides agree with TRBD1. Trimming removed 6 bases from V and 0 bases from J; junction bases left unmatched: 5. Germline CDR1 is DFQATT and CDR2 is SNEGSKA (reference sequence). The CDR3 covers 14 residues. The CDR3 loop reads CSAQGLYSNQPQHF. The CDR3 DNA is TGCAGTGCACAGGGGCTTTATAGCAATCAGCCCCAGCATTTT.

At least ten counts were recorded for this clonotype. This chain connects TRBV6-1 to TRBJ2-1, with D possibly TRBD2 on 5 matching bases. The germline gives CDR1 MNHNS, CDR2 SASEGT. Trimming pared 4 bases from V and 10 bases from J, leaving 14 bases between. This CDR3 region has 13 residues. The CDR3 loop is CASSGELRSEQFF. The CDR3, as DNA: TGTGCCAGCAGTGGGGAGCTCCGATCGGAGCAGTTCTTC.

There are many counts of this clonotype. This sequence joins TRBV20-1 and TRBJ1-3; D gene uncertain. The CDR3 consists of 14 residues. The germline V gene has CDR1 DFQATT and CDR2 SNEGSKA (reference sequence). The V and J ends lost 4 bases and 6 bases respectively, with 16 bases between them. This CDR3 reads CSANSGSEVNTIYF. The DNA for the CDR3 is TGCAGTGCTAATTCCGGGAGCGAGGTAAACACCATATATTTT.

This clonotype was detected ten times or more. The chain joins TRBV27 to TRBJ2-7; 7 positions agree with TRBD2. CDR1 MNHEY and CDR2 SMNVEV come from the germline V gene (reference sequence). The CDR3 extends over 11 amino acids. In nucleotides, the CDR3 is TGTGCAACCAGGGAGGGCTACGAGCAGTACTTC. It specifies CATREGYEQYF.

Many counts were recorded for this clonotype. V usage is TRBV7-8 and J usage is TRBJ1-6; D is perhaps TRBD1 (5 bases). The CDR3 has 17 amino acids. Trimming took off 4 bases at V and 4 bases at J, with 17 bases between the two ends. CDR1 is SGHVS and CDR2 is FQNEAQ in the germline V gene. The CDR3 bases are TGTGCCAGCAGCTCCAGGGTGGAGGTTTCGTATAATTCACCCCTCCACTTT. It encodes CASSSRVEVSYNSPLHF.